Listed here are 28 T cell receptor beta chains from one sample, sequenced in a study of CD8+ T cells in alopecia areata. Described treatment: oral pan-JAK inhibitor, 5-10 mg twice daily. Sequencing used cDNA as its template, made by extracting RNA and reverse transcribing it. Profiling relied on immunoSEQ multiplex PCR, and the TCRdb table lists in-frame clones only, not all of them. This sample has approximately 170,000 clones, with less than 70% found just once. This specimen consisted of CD4+ T cells sorted from blood, obtained at week 24, from a patient treated with tofacitinib. The receptor set was obtained from a human donor with alopecia areata.

The chain links TRBV30 to TRBJ2-5; the D is unclear. Trimming cost V 0 bases and J 1 base, with 6 bases left between them. The germline CDR1 and CDR2 sequences are GTSNPN and SVGIG (reference sequence). The CDR3 totals 13 residues. CDR3 region: CAWSVLPQETQYF. For the CDR3, the DNA is TGTGCCTGGAGTGTACTCCCCCAAGAGACCCAGTACTTC.

The chain couples TRBV20-1 to TRBJ2-5; D remains unclear. Germline V gene data show CDR1 as DFQATT and CDR2 as SNEGSKA (reference sequence). The CDR3 has 10 amino acids. V lost 6 bases and J 5 bases, leaving 7 bases between the germline ends. The CDR3, as DNA: TGCAGTGCGGCTAGGGAGACCCAGTACTTC. Translating it yields CSAARETQYF.

This rearrangement joins TRBV30 to TRBJ1-5; no clear D. The CDR3 consists of 13 residues. V lost 0 bases and J lost 7, with 10 bases in between. Germline loops: CDR1 GTSNPN, CDR2 SVGIG (reference sequence). CDR3 residues: CAWSVSGYQPQHF. The CDR3 region has the DNA TGTGCCTGGAGTGTCTCGGGGTACCAGCCCCAGCATTTT.

This clone has only one observation. The rearrangement uses TRBV5-1 and TRBJ1-5, with D perhaps matching TRBD1 (5 bases). This CDR3 has 14 amino acids. Germline V gene lookup returns CDR1 SGHRS and CDR2 YFSETQ. Deletions cut 0 bases from V and 5 bases from J, with 9 bases between. DNA of the CDR3: TGCGCCAGCAGCTTGGACAGGTTGGATCAGCCCCAGCATTTT. It yields the protein CASSLDRLDQPQHF.

The chain couples TRBV5-6 to TRBJ1-5; 8 bases fit TRBD1. Trimming cost V 7 bases and J 10 bases; bases outside gene matches: 10. CDR1 is SGHDT, CDR2 YYEEEE, per germline. The CDR3 has 13 residues. The CDR3 loop is CASGQGGGRPQHF. The CDR3 DNA reads TGTGCCAGCGGACAGGGTGGCGGCCGTCCCCAGCATTTT.

There are a few counts of this clone. The chain recombines TRBV15 with TRBJ1-5; 10 bases agree with TRBD1. The V gene's germline CDR1 is LNHNV and CDR2 YYDKDF (reference sequence). The CDR3 is 17 residues long. V lost 0 bases and J lost 4; bases outside the gene matches: 6. The DNA of the CDR3 is TGTGCCACCAGCAGAGACAGGGACAGGGGACGGAATCAGCCCCAGCATTTT. Translating it yields CATSRDRDRGRNQPQHF. Variable domain in full (rest from reference TRBV15 and TRBJ1-5): DAMVIQNPRYQVTQFGKPVTLSCSQTLNHNVMYWYQQKSSQAPKLLFHYYDKDFNNEADTPDNFQSRRPNTSFCFLDIRSPGLGDTAMYLCATSRDRDRGRNQPQHFGDGTRLSIL.

This clone was seen a handful of times. This chain links TRBV2 with TRBJ2-5, with D perhaps TRBD1 (8 bases). CDR3 size: 12 residues. V lost 10 bases to trimming and J lost 5 bases, with 14 bases between them. The germline V gene has CDR1 SNHLY and CDR2 FYNNEI. The CDR3 DNA reads TGTGCCACCGACAGGGGAGGGGAGACCCAGTACTTC. Translation: CATDRGGETQYF. Full variable domain (missing parts from reference TRBV2 and TRBJ2-5): EPEVTQTPSHQVTQMGQEVILRCVPISNHLYFYWYRQILGQKVEFLVSFYNNEISEKSEIFDDQFSVERPDGSNFTLKIRSTKLEDSAMYFCATDRGGETQYFGPGTRLLVL.

The chain recombines TRBV4-1 with TRBJ2-3; D possibly corresponds to TRBD2 (6 bases). V was cut by 1 base and J by 2 bases, with 13 bases left in between. The CDR3 is 16 amino acids. Germline CDR1 and CDR2: MGHRA and YSYEKL. The CDR3 loop reads CASSQVGGEYTDTQYF. The CDR3, as DNA: TGCGCCAGCAGCCAAGTAGGCGGGGAATACACAGATACGCAGTATTTT.

CDR3 sequence: CASSLRTSGYTDTQYF. CDR3 sequence (DNA): TGTGCCAGCAGCTTGAGGACTAGCGGTTACACAGATACGCAGTATTTT. This rearrangement joins TRBV5-6 to TRBJ2-3; TRBD2 matches at 10 bases. This CDR3 has 16 residues. CDR1 SGHDT and CDR2 YYEEEE come from the germline V gene. J was trimmed by 2 bases and V by 1 base; bases with no gene match: 4.

The J gene is TRBJ1-6, the V gene TRBV19; 7 bases map to TRBD1. Trimming cost V 5 bases and J 7 bases; bases outside gene matches: 11. The CDR3 sequence is 16 residues long. Germline-derived CDR1 and CDR2 are LNHDA and SQIVND (reference sequence). The CDR3 protein is CASSSKDRFANSPLHF. CDR3 nucleotides: TGTGCCAGTAGTTCCAAGGACAGGTTCGCCAATTCACCCCTCCACTTT.

The V and J genes are TRBV9 and TRBJ2-2; D remains ambiguous. The CDR3 is 14 residues long. Trimming pared 3 bases from V and 1 base from J, leaving 7 bases between. The germline CDR1 and CDR2 sequences are SGDLS and YYNGEE. In DNA, the CDR3 is TGTGCCAGCAGCGATAGGCGGAACACCGGGGAGCTGTTTTTT. Translated, it gives CASSDRRNTGELFF.

This clone was observed once. The rearrangement links TRBV29-1 to TRBJ2-3, with 9 nucleotides matching TRBD2. V was clipped by 5 bases and J by 2 bases; unmatched bases: 5. Germline-derived CDR1 and CDR2 are SQVTM and ANQGSEA. The CDR3 has 14 residues. The CDR3 nucleotides are TGCAGCGTTACCCGACTAGCGGCCACAGATACGCAGTATTTT. Amino acid sequence: CSVTRLAATDTQYF.

This clone was seen a handful of times. V and J are TRBV30 and TRBJ2-6; D unresolved. Trimming took off 3 bases at V and 2 bases at J, with 5 bases between the two ends. The V gene's germline CDR1 is GTSNPN and CDR2 SVGIG (reference sequence). This CDR3 region has 13 residues. CDR3 DNA sequence: TGTGCCTGGAGGGCGGCTGGGGCCAACGTCCTGACTTTC. This sequence encodes CAWRAAGANVLTF.

This clone was observed once. The chain recombines TRBV7-3 with TRBJ2-3; D is ambiguous. The V end lost 3 bases, the J end lost 0 bases, and 10 bases lay between the germline ends. Germline CDR1 reads SGHTA; CDR2 reads FQGTGA. This CDR3 has 15 amino acids. The CDR3 DNA reads as TGTGCCAGCAGCTTCATTGCAGGTAGCACAGATACGCAGTATTTT. This translates into CASSFIAGSTDTQYF.

This rearrangement joins TRBV29-1 to TRBJ1-2, with a weak D call TRBD1 (6 bases). The CDR3 sequence is 14 residues long. Germline CDR1 and CDR2: SQVTM and ANQGSEA. V gave up 5 bases and J gave up 3 bases, with 16 bases separating them. The CDR3 is CSVTLGQIDYGYTF. The CDR3 DNA sequence: TGCAGCGTTACCCTTGGACAGATTGACTATGGCTACACCTTC. Full variable domain (rest looked up from reference TRBV29-1 and TRBJ1-2): SAVISQKPSRDICQRGTSLTIQCQVDSQVTMMFWYRQQPGQSLTLIATANQGSEATYESGFVIDKFPISRPNLTFSTLTVSNMSPEDSSIYLCSVTLGQIDYGYTFGSGTRLTVV.

This rearrangement joins TRBV27 to TRBJ2-6, with a weak D call TRBD1 (6 bases). Per the germline V gene, CDR1 is MNHEY and CDR2 is SMNVEV (reference sequence). The CDR3 loop spans 14 amino acids. Trimming cost V 8 bases and J 1 base, with 9 bases left between them. CDR3 sequence: CASSRGSGANVLTF. CDR3 DNA: TGTGCCAGCTCCAGGGGTTCTGGGGCCAACGTCCTGACTTTC.

This CDR3 is CASSLKVGGTRVHEQYF. In DNA form, the CDR3 reads TGTGCCAGCAGTTTAAAGGTTGGCGGAACTCGAGTCCACGAGCAGTACTTC. The rearrangement joins TRBV28 to TRBJ2-7; D is undetermined. Looked up from germline, CDR1 is MDHEN and CDR2 is SYDVKM. The V and J ends lost 2 bases and 5 bases respectively, with 22 bases between them. The CDR3 is made up of 17 amino acids.

V and J are TRBV7-9 and TRBJ1-6; weak D call: TRBD1 (6 bases). V shed 4 bases and J shed 5 bases, with 18 bases lying between them. This CDR3 is built from 17 residues. CDR1 and CDR2 (germline): SEHNR, FQNEAQ (reference sequence). The CDR3 protein is CASSSSARGHDNSPLHF. The CDR3 DNA reads TGTGCCAGCAGCTCCTCTGCCAGGGGACACGATAATTCACCCCTCCACTTT.

In this sample, this clone turned up once. The rearrangement links TRBV5-1 to TRBJ2-3; D possibly matches TRBD1 or TRBD2 (5 bases each). The CDR3 consists of 16 residues. Per the germline V gene, CDR1 is SGHRS and CDR2 is YFSETQ. With 3 bases removed from V and 1 base from J, the gap between germline ends came to 15 bases. The chain's CDR3 is CASSWEQGIGTDTQYF. CDR3 DNA sequence: TGCGCCAGCAGCTGGGAGCAGGGAATCGGCACAGATACGCAGTATTTT.

The chain is built from TRBV15 and TRBJ2-2; D gene uncertain. Trimming left V 1 base short and J 4 bases short, with 13 bases between. This CDR3 has 16 residues. CDR1 LNHNV and CDR2 YYDKDF come from the germline V gene (reference sequence). The CDR3 DNA follows: TGTGCCACCAGCAGAGTTTATGACACCCTCACCGGGGAGCTGTTTTTT. Translating gives CATSRVYDTLTGELFF.

The rearrangement links TRBV19 to TRBJ1-5; D gene unclear. Trimming took 11 bases from V and 1 from J, leaving 18 bases between them. CDR1 LNHDA and CDR2 SQIVND come from the germline V gene (reference sequence). The CDR3 totals 15 residues. The CDR3 sequence is CASAGPPTSNQPQHF. CDR3 sequence (DNA): TGTGCCTCAGCTGGGCCTCCAACGAGCAATCAGCCCCAGCATTTT.

The chain couples TRBV5-6 to TRBJ2-4; D is unclear. Germline V gene sequence: CDR1 SGHDT, CDR2 YYEEEE. There are 14 residues in the CDR3. V lost 4 bases to trimming and J lost 0 bases, with 8 bases between them. The DNA for the CDR3 is TGTGCCAGCAGCCGGAAGCTAGCCAAAAACATTCAGTACTTC. Its translation: CASSRKLAKNIQYF.

This rearrangement joins TRBV9 to TRBJ2-7; 13 bases line up with TRBD2. V shed 4 bases and J 2 bases; nucleotides not matched to a gene: 3. Germline loops: CDR1 SGDLS, CDR2 YYNGEE. This CDR3 has 15 amino acids. CDR3 sequence: CASSQGLAGTYEQYF. The CDR3 DNA reads TGTGCCAGCAGCCAGGGACTAGCGGGAACCTACGAGCAGTACTTC.

V gene TRBV4-2 combines with J gene TRBJ2-5, with D maybe TRBD1 (5 bases). CDR1 LGHNA and CDR2 YNFKEQ come from the germline V gene. The V and J ends lost 2 bases and 4 bases respectively, with 11 bases between them. This CDR3 comprises 14 residues. In nucleotides, the CDR3 is TGTGCCAGCAGCCAAAGTGGGGCCGCAGAGACCCAGTACTTC. This codes for CASSQSGAAETQYF.

This clone was counted only a few times. The chain employs TRBV29-1 and TRBJ1-1; D not certain. V was trimmed by 1 base and J by 1 base, leaving 10 bases between them. This CDR3 spans 14 amino acids. Germline V lookup: CDR1 SQVTM, CDR2 ANQGSEA. Written as DNA, the CDR3 is TGCAGCGTTGAAGTCTGGACTAGGAACACTGAAGCTTTCTTT. It encodes CSVEVWTRNTEAFF.

The J gene is TRBJ2-7, the V gene TRBV2; D possibly uses TRBD1 or TRBD2 (5 bases each). Per the germline V gene, CDR1 is SNHLY and CDR2 is FYNNEI. This CDR3 has 15 amino acids. V was clipped by 0 bases and J by 2 bases, with 11 bases between them. CDR3: CASSEAPGPTYEQYF. In nucleotides, the CDR3 is TGTGCCAGCAGTGAAGCCCCGGGACCAACCTACGAGCAGTACTTC.

The chain combines TRBV29-1 with TRBJ2-3; D possibly uses TRBD1 or TRBD2 (6 bases each). Germline loops: CDR1 SQVTM, CDR2 ANQGSEA. This CDR3 has 14 amino acids. V was cut by 3 bases and J by 1 base, with 11 bases left in between. The DNA for the CDR3 is TGCAGCGTTGACGGGGGCAGGGGCACAGATACGCAGTATTTT. It yields the protein CSVDGGRGTDTQYF.

The gene calls are TRBV25-1 and TRBJ2-1; the D is unclear. The CDR3 runs to 11 residues. CDR1 and CDR2 from the germline V gene are MGHDK and SYGVNS. The ends were cut back, 7 bases at V and 5 bases at J, with 6 bases in the middle. The CDR3 spells CASIKNNEQFF. CDR3 in DNA: TGTGCCAGCATAAAGAACAATGAGCAGTTCTTC. Complete variable domain (other parts from reference TRBV25-1 and TRBJ2-1): EADIYQTPRYLVIGTGKKITLECSQTMGHDKMYWYQQDPGMELHLIHYSYGVNSTEKGDLSSESTVSRIRTEHFPLTLESARPSHTSQYLCASIKNNEQFFGPGTRLTVL.